The rows below give T cell receptor beta chains drawn from one sample of a study of OX40 agonist ivuxolimab in advanced cancers. The table came from immunoSEQ multiplex PCR; TCRdb's copy has only in-frame clones and leaves some out. The sample lists roughly 32,000 clones, approximately 89% occurring once. The material sequenced was CD4+ or CD8+ T cells sorted from blood, taken in a trial of the OX40 agonist ivuxolimab. Receptors originate from an adult with an advanced solid tumor such as melanoma, head and neck, liver or kidney cancer. Both conserved end residues are part of each CDR3. A D gene is named only where the DNA matches it firmly. Clone size is stated in some rows and not others, as once, few, many or a class when expanded.

V gene,clone size,J gene,D gene,CDR3 protein,CDR3 DNA
TRBV15,-,TRBJ1-5,-,CATSYSVNQPQHF,TGTGCCACCAGCTACAGCGTCAATCAGCCCCAGCATTTT
TRBV7-3,-,TRBJ1-1,-,CASSWTSGSEAFF,TGTGCCAGCAGCTGGACGAGTGGGAGTGAAGCTTTCTTT
TRBV11-2,-,TRBJ2-7,TRBD2,CASSLASGSYEQYF,TGTGCCAGCAGCTTAGCTAGCGGGAGTTACGAGCAGTACTTC
TRBV2,-,TRBJ2-1,-,CASLRGARFDEQFF,TGTGCCAGCCTAAGAGGGGCTAGATTCGATGAGCAGTTCTTC
TRBV9,-,TRBJ2-1,-,CASSVGGGSYNEQFF,TGTGCCAGCAGCGTGGGCGGAGGCTCCTACAATGAGCAGTTCTTC
TRBV28,-,TRBJ1-1,-,CATEGVRGNTEAFF,TGTGCCACCGAGGGGGTAAGGGGCAACACTGAAGCTTTCTTT
TRBV2,-,TRBJ1-6,-,CASNRVVAGPYNSPLHF,TGTGCCAGCAATCGTGTTGTGGCAGGGCCGTATAATTCACCCCTCCACTTT
TRBV7-9,-,TRBJ2-1,-,CASSLSESSYNEQFF,TGTGCCAGCAGCTTGAGCGAAAGCTCCTACAATGAGCAGTTCTTC
TRBV5-1,-,TRBJ1-1,-,CASSLEGSMNTEAFF,TGCGCCAGCAGCTTGGAGGGATCCATGAACACTGAAGCTTTCTTT
TRBV7-3,once,TRBJ2-7,TRBD1,CASSLGTGGPYEQYF,TGTGCCAGCAGCTTAGGGACAGGGGGTCCCTACGAGCAGTACTTC
TRBV1,-,TRBJ2-7,-,CTSSQEAEKVGSYEQYF,TGCACCAGCAGCCAAGAAGCGGAGAAGGTTGGGTCCTACGAGCAGTACTTC
TRBV6-5,-,TRBJ2-1,TRBD1,CASSTSGTGDEQFF,TGTGCCAGCAGTACCTCCGGGACAGGGGATGAGCAGTTCTTC
TRBV6-5,-,TRBJ2-5,-,CASSYSQEGETQYF,TGTGCCAGCAGTTACTCCCAGGAGGGAGAGACCCAGTACTTC
TRBV15,-,TRBJ2-1,-,CATSRVGRSLEQFF,TGTGCCACCAGCAGAGTTGGTAGATCTCTTGAGCAGTTCTTC
TRBV4-1,-,TRBJ1-5,TRBD1,CASSQYGQGMNQPQHF,TGCGCCAGCAGCCAATATGGACAGGGGATGAATCAGCCCCAGCATTTT
TRBV27,-,TRBJ1-1,TRBD1,CASSPGTDDPEAFF,TGTGCCAGCAGTCCGGGGACAGATGACCCTGAAGCTTTCTTT
TRBV6-5,-,TRBJ1-4,-,CASSPPGTREKLFF,TGTGCCAGCAGCCCCCCCGGAACGCGTGAAAAACTGTTTTTT
TRBV30,-,TRBJ2-7,-,CAWYTVDRPYEQYF,TGTGCCTGGTATACTGTCGACAGGCCCTACGAGCAGTACTTC
TRBV7-9,-,TRBJ2-7,TRBD2,CASSSSTSTYEQYF,TGTGCCAGCAGCTCTTCGACTAGCACCTACGAGCAGTACTTC
TRBV9,-,TRBJ2-7,-,CASSGDSRREQYF,TGTGCCAGCAGCGGAGACAGCCGCCGGGAGCAGTACTTC
TRBV7-9,-,TRBJ2-1,TRBD2,CASSPTSGSYNEQFF,TGTGCCAGCAGCCCGACTAGCGGGTCGTACAATGAGCAGTTCTTC
TRBV2,-,TRBJ2-1,-,CASGSGTGPHNEQFF,TGTGCCAGCGGGAGCGGGACAGGCCCGCACAATGAGCAGTTCTTC
TRBV27,-,TRBJ1-1,-,CASSLSSQDNTEAFF,TGTGCCAGCAGTTTATCTTCCCAGGACAACACTGAAGCTTTCTTT
TRBV12-2,-,TRBJ2-7,-,CASRLAGSGSSYEQYF,TGTGCAAGTCGCTTAGCAGGGAGCGGGAGCTCCTACGAGCAGTACTTC
TRBV5-4,-,TRBJ1-5,-,CASSLLGGNQPQHF,TGTGCCAGCAGCTTACTTGGGGGAAATCAGCCCCAGCATTTT
TRBV9,few,TRBJ2-1,-,CASSSMSGLSSYNEQFF,TGTGCCAGCTCCAGTATGAGCGGGTTGAGCTCCTACAATGAGCAGTTCTTC
TRBV29-1,few,TRBJ1-1,TRBD1,CSAGRDRVF,TGCAGCGCTGGCCGGGACAGGGTGTTT
TRBV15,-,TRBJ2-7,TRBD1,CATSPWTGSYEQYF,TGTGCCACCAGCCCCTGGACAGGCTCCTACGAGCAGTACTTC
TRBV7-9,-,TRBJ2-5,-,CASSLDEISQETQYF,TGTGCCAGCAGCTTAGACGAGATAAGCCAAGAGACCCAGTACTTC
TRBV7-8,-,TRBJ2-1,TRBD2,CASSLVTGLVYNEQFF,TGTGCCAGCAGCTTAGTGACCGGACTAGTCTACAATGAGCAGTTCTTC
TRBV29-1,-,TRBJ2-1,TRBD2,CVLRPNSGRDYEQFF,TGCGTTCTTAGGCCAAACAGCGGGAGGGACTATGAGCAGTTCTTC
TRBV7-9,-,TRBJ1-1,TRBD1,CASSLPGPGGEAFF,TGTGCCAGCAGCTTACCGGGACCAGGGGGAGAAGCTTTCTTT
TRBV15,-,TRBJ2-3,-,CATSRAFPDTQYF,TGTGCCACCAGCAGAGCCTTTCCGGATACGCAGTATTTT
TRBV4-1,few,TRBJ1-1,-,CASSQGQSMNTEAFF,TGCGCCAGCAGCCAAGGACAGTCCATGAACACTGAAGCTTTCTTT
TRBV2,-,TRBJ2-2,TRBD2,CASSPGEGRTGELFF,TGTGCCAGCAGCCCCGGGGAGGGGAGGACCGGGGAGCTGTTTTTT
TRBV5-1,-,TRBJ1-1,TRBD1,CASSFGTGFEAFF,TGCGCCAGCAGCTTCGGGACAGGGTTTGAAGCTTTCTTT
TRBV5-4,many,TRBJ2-7,-,CASSLERHPSYEQYF,TGTGCCAGCAGCTTGGAGCGGCACCCCTCCTACGAGCAGTACTTC
TRBV11-2,-,TRBJ1-2,-,CASSLTPGGAGYGYTF,TGTGCCAGCAGCTTAACCCCGGGAGGGGCCGGCTATGGCTACACCTTC
TRBV7-6,-,TRBJ2-3,TRBD2,CASSLTSGGASDTQYF,TGTGCCAGCAGCTTAACTAGCGGGGGGGCGTCAGATACGCAGTATTTT
TRBV27,-,TRBJ2-2,-,CASSGGGHYTGELFF,TGTGCCAGCAGCGGAGGGGGCCATTACACCGGGGAGCTGTTTTTT
TRBV9,-,TRBJ2-2,-,CASSVSWAGELFF,TGTGCCAGCAGCGTATCGTGGGCCGGGGAGCTGTTTTTT
TRBV5-6,few,TRBJ1-4,-,CASSLDEKLFF,TGTGCCAGCAGCTTAGATGAAAAACTGTTTTTT
TRBV4-1,-,TRBJ2-7,-,CASSHSTPLDEQYF,TGCGCCAGCAGCCATTCGACCCCTTTGGACGAGCAGTACTTC
TRBV19,-,TRBJ2-6,-,CASSSWVGANVLTF,TGTGCCAGTAGTTCATGGGTTGGGGCCAACGTCCTGACTTTC
TRBV27,-,TRBJ1-1,TRBD1,CASSVTGGAENTEAFF,TGTGCCAGCAGTGTAACAGGGGGCGCCGAGAACACTGAAGCTTTCTTT
TRBV7-3,-,TRBJ2-7,-,CASTAGRNEQYF,TGTGCCAGCACAGCGGGTAGGAACGAGCAGTACTTC
TRBV5-5,-,TRBJ2-6,TRBD1,CASSFIRQGSVSGANVLTF,TGTGCCAGCAGCTTTATCCGACAGGGGTCTGTGTCTGGGGCCAACGTCCTGACTTTC
TRBV6-1,-,TRBJ1-2,-,CASNALQGDVNGYTF,TGTGCCAGCAACGCCTTACAGGGCGATGTCAATGGCTACACCTTC
TRBV27,once,TRBJ2-6,-,CASSLMRAGANVLTF,TGTGCCAGCAGTTTAATGAGGGCTGGGGCCAACGTCCTGACTTTC